These T cell receptor beta chains were read from a single sample in a study of technical replicates of blood from a few donors. Profiling relied on immunoSEQ multiplex PCR, and the TCRdb table lists in-frame clones only, not all of them. The table has some 78,000 clones, about 93% seen once; the top ten hold around 0.25%. Sample: T cells isolated from PBMCs. These receptors all stem from a human donor in good health. CDR3s include the opening cysteine and the closing phenylalanine or tryptophan. The D gene is left open where the match is weak. Some rows mark clone size as missing; the rest say once, few, many or name a class of expanded clone.

size	V	J	D	DNA	CDR3
-	TRBV4-2	TRBJ2-3	-	TGTGCCAGCAGGCAACAGGGTAACGTGGCAGATACGCAGTATTTT	CASRQQGNVADTQYF
-	TRBV25-1	TRBJ2-7	-	TGTGCCAGCAGTGGGACTCAATCGGGGGAGCAGTACTTC	CASSGTQSGEQYF
-	TRBV5-1	TRBJ2-7	-	TGCGCCAGCAGCGGAGCGTCACAGGGTCTTTACGAGCAGTACTTC	CASSGASQGLYEQYF
once	TRBV4-1	TRBJ1-5	-	TGCGCCAGCAGCCAACCTGGGGCGCACTATAGCGGTCAGCCCCAGCATTTT	CASSQPGAHYSGQPQHF
-	TRBV2	TRBJ2-7	TRBD2	TGTGCCAGCAGTGGAAAGACTAGCGGGAGGGTGCAGTACTTC	CASSGKTSGRVQYF
-	TRBV5-1	TRBJ2-7	-	TGCGCCAGCAGCTTGCTTGGGGGGGCGGAGGAGCAGTACTTC	CASSLLGGAEEQYF
-	TRBV6-1	TRBJ2-1	TRBD2	TGTGCCAGCAGTGAATCTAGCGGGAGTTTGGATGAGCAGTTCTTC	CASSESSGSLDEQFF
-	TRBV2	TRBJ2-5	-	TGTGCCAGCAAATTGGACAGTAACCAAGAGACCCAGTACTTC	CASKLDSNQETQYF
once	TRBV5-1	TRBJ2-7	-	TGCGCCAGCAGCTTGGAAGGAGGGGGCAACTACGAGCAGTACTTC	CASSLEGGGNYEQYF
once	TRBV6-5	TRBJ2-2	TRBD1	TGTGCCAGCAGTTGGGACAGGGCCACCGGGGAGCTGTTTTTT	CASSWDRATGELFF
-	TRBV5-1	TRBJ1-1	TRBD1	TGCGCCAGCAGCGGCGGACAGGGAAACACTGAAGCTTTCTTT	CASSGGQGNTEAFF
-	TRBV30	TRBJ2-3	-	TGTGCCTGGAGTGTTGACGGGGATACGCAGTATTTT	CAWSVDGDTQYF
-	TRBV6-5	TRBJ2-1	-	TGTGCCAGCAGAGATGGACTCGCCAATGAGCAGTTCTTC	CASRDGLANEQFF
-	TRBV19	TRBJ1-1	-	TGTGCCAGCCAGCCGGGGAGGGTAAGAACTGAAGCTTTCTTT	CASQPGRVRTEAFF
-	TRBV4-1	TRBJ2-1	-	TGCGCCAGCAGCCAAGTGGAGTGGTCCTACAATGAGCAGTTCTTC	CASSQVEWSYNEQFF
-	TRBV6-5	TRBJ2-7	TRBD2	TGTGCCAGCAGGTTCCAGACTAGCGGGGCCTACGAGCAGTACTTC	CASRFQTSGAYEQYF
-	TRBV7-9	TRBJ2-2	-	TGTGCCAGCAGCCCTATCGACAGGACAGCCTTCAGCACCGGGGAGCTGTTTTTT	CASSPIDRTAFSTGELFF
-	TRBV7-3	TRBJ2-7	-	TGTGCCAGCAGCTTAGAGTACGGAGCCGGCTACGAGCAGTACTTC	CASSLEYGAGYEQYF
-	TRBV10-3	TRBJ2-6	-	TGTGCCATTACCGATAGCTCTGGGGCCAACGTCCTGACTTTC	CAITDSSGANVLTF
-	TRBV19	TRBJ1-5	TRBD1	TGTGCCAGTAGTACAGGACAGGGGAATCAGCCCCAGCATTTT	CASSTGQGNQPQHF
-	TRBV29-1	TRBJ2-3	TRBD1	TGCAGCGTCGCGGGACAGGCGCAACTCACAGATACGCAGTATTTT	CSVAGQAQLTDTQYF
once	TRBV28	TRBJ1-1	-	TGTGCCAGCAGGCCCGACGGGACTGAAGCTTTCTTT	CASRPDGTEAFF